This T cell receptor (beta chain) is from a study of T cells in localized non-small cell lung cancer. Profiled with immunoSEQ multiplex PCR; TCRdb holds only in-frame clones, not every one. The sample holds tens of thousands of clones, approximately 87% seen once. Per the germline V gene, CDR1 is LNHNV and CDR2 is YYDKDF (reference sequence). This CDR3 contains 16 residues. Trimming removed 6 bases from V and 0 bases from J; junction bases left unmatched: 8. The receptor was derived from a woman between 35 and 75 years old with stage I lung adenocarcinoma. The sample here was peripheral blood, taken before any cancer treatment. The chain employs TRBV15 and TRBJ2-3, with TRBD2 matching 8 bases. The CDR3 region is CATRGGLVFSTDTQYF. The CDR3 DNA reads TGTGCCACCAGGGGGGGACTAGTTTTCAGCACAGATACGCAGTATTTT. Variable domain in full (rest from reference TRBV15 and TRBJ2-3): DAMVIQNPRYQVTQFGKPVTLSCSQTLNHNVMYWYQQKSSQAPKLLFHYYDKDFNNEADTPDNFQSRRPNTSFCFLDIRSPGLGDTAMYLCATRGGLVFSTDTQYFGPGTRLTVL.